A selection of T cell receptor beta chains follows, all from one sample in a study of T cells in Graves' hyperthyroidism and ophthalmopathy. Using its own MiXCR run on the multiplex PCR reads, TCRdb lists one record per CDR3 protein. The sample carries 490,000 or so distinct CDR3 sequences, just under 20% recorded once. The sample was blood. All receptors come from a man aged 35-49 years with Graves' ophthalmopathy. Each CDR3 is given with its conserved first and last residue. The D gene is left open where the match is weak. For some rows the clone size is stated as once, few or many, or as a class when expanded; others skip it.

D gene: NA
V gene: TRBV3-1
J gene: TRBJ1-2
clone size: NA
CDR3 protein: CASSQDLSSHYYTF
CDR3 DNA: TGTGCCAGCAGCCAAGATCTTTCATCACATTACTACACCTTC

D gene: TRBD2
V gene: TRBV5-1
J gene: TRBJ2-7
clone size: NA
CDR3 protein: CASSLQGAGGSYEQYF
CDR3 DNA: TGCGCCAGCAGCCTCCAGGGAGCGGGAGGGTCCTACGAGCAGTACTTC

D gene: NA
V gene: TRBV10-3
J gene: TRBJ2-5
clone size: NA
CDR3 protein: CAISDRQAQETQYF
CDR3 DNA: TGTGCCATCAGTGATAGACAAGCGCAAGAGACCCAGTACTTC

D gene: NA
V gene: TRBV15
J gene: TRBJ2-1
clone size: NA
CDR3 protein: CATSPREGSYNEQFF
CDR3 DNA: TGTGCCACCAGTCCCAGAGAGGGCTCCTACAATGAGCAGTTCTTC

D gene: NA
V gene: TRBV3-1
J gene: TRBJ2-1
clone size: NA
CDR3 protein: CASSVDPGDDEQFF
CDR3 DNA: TGTGCCAGCAGCGTAGATCCGGGAGACGATGAGCAGTTCTTC

D gene: NA
V gene: TRBV7-2
J gene: TRBJ2-4
clone size: many
CDR3 protein: CASSSTSPGHRIGIAKNIQYF
CDR3 DNA: TGTGCCAGCAGCTCCACCTCACCGGGACATCGGATAGGGATAGCCAAAAACATTCAGTACTTC

D gene: NA
V gene: TRBV20-1
J gene: TRBJ2-1
clone size: few
CDR3 protein: CSAIPPLGASGEQFF
CDR3 DNA: TGCAGTGCTATCCCTCCGCTAGGGGCCTCGGGTGAGCAGTTCTTC

D gene: NA
V gene: TRBV6-1
J gene: TRBJ2-5
clone size: few
CDR3 protein: CASRDDLVETQYF
CDR3 DNA: TGTGCCAGCAGGGATGACTTGGTGGAGACCCAGTACTTC

D gene: TRBD1
V gene: TRBV6-9
J gene: TRBJ1-1
clone size: NA
CDR3 protein: CASSSGTGARSTEAFF
CDR3 DNA: TGTGCCAGCAGTTCCGGGACAGGGGCCCGATCCACTGAAGCTTTCTTT

D gene: NA
V gene: TRBV28
J gene: TRBJ1-1
clone size: many
CDR3 protein: CASRVHTYTEAFF
CDR3 DNA: TGTGCCAGCAGAGTACACACTTACACTGAAGCTTTCTTT

D gene: NA
V gene: TRBV7-7
J gene: TRBJ2-1
clone size: few
CDR3 protein: CASSPRLSYYNEQFF
CDR3 DNA: TGTGCTAGCAGCCCTCGACTAAGCTACTACAATGAGCAGTTCTTC

D gene: NA
V gene: TRBV5-1
J gene: TRBJ1-1
clone size: many
CDR3 protein: CASSPMNTEAFF
CDR3 DNA: TGCGCCAGCAGCCCCATGAACACTGAAGCTTTCTTT

D gene: NA
V gene: TRBV5-1
J gene: TRBJ2-1
clone size: few
CDR3 protein: CASSLQSARNEQFF
CDR3 DNA: TGCGCCAGCAGCTTGCAGTCCGCCAGGAATGAGCAGTTCTTC

D gene: NA
V gene: TRBV30
J gene: TRBJ2-2
clone size: few
CDR3 protein: CALKTVLTGELFF
CDR3 DNA: TGTGCCCTAAAGACAGTACTCACCGGGGAGCTGTTTTTT

D gene: NA
V gene: TRBV28
J gene: TRBJ1-2
clone size: few
CDR3 protein: CASSLPGAVNYGYTF
CDR3 DNA: TGTGCCAGCAGTTTACCGGGGGCTGTGAACTATGGCTACACCTTC

D gene: NA
V gene: TRBV7-6
J gene: TRBJ2-3
clone size: many
CDR3 protein: CASSIKVRDPTDTQYF
CDR3 DNA: TGTGCCAGCAGCATAAAAGTCCGGGATCCCACAGATACGCAGTATTTT

D gene: TRBD2
V gene: TRBV7-8
J gene: TRBJ2-2
clone size: many
CDR3 protein: CASSLAGGPSGELFF
CDR3 DNA: TGTGCCAGCAGCTTAGCGGGAGGGCCATCCGGGGAGCTGTTTTTT

D gene: NA
V gene: TRBV10-3
J gene: TRBJ2-1
clone size: NA
CDR3 protein: CAISETSYNEQFF
CDR3 DNA: TGTGCCATCAGTGAGACAAGCTACAATGAGCAGTTCTTC

D gene: NA
V gene: TRBV30
J gene: TRBJ1-2
clone size: few
CDR3 protein: CAWTFGAGYGYTF
CDR3 DNA: TGTGCCTGGACTTTCGGAGCAGGCTATGGCTACACCTTC

D gene: NA
V gene: TRBV30
J gene: TRBJ2-6
clone size: NA
CDR3 protein: CAWSPLAAGANVLTF
CDR3 DNA: TGTGCCTGGAGTCCTCTGGCCGCCGGGGCCAACGTCCTGACTTTC

D gene: TRBD2
V gene: TRBV20-1
J gene: TRBJ2-7
clone size: few
CDR3 protein: CSATLGTSGGRGLYEQYF
CDR3 DNA: TGCAGTGCTACTCTCGGGACTAGCGGGGGGCGAGGCTTGTACGAGCAGTACTTC

D gene: NA
V gene: TRBV11-1
J gene: TRBJ1-1
clone size: many
CDR3 protein: CASSLVGRGTPLATFF
CDR3 DNA: NA

D gene: NA
V gene: TRBV6-2/TRBV6-3
J gene: TRBJ2-1
clone size: NA
CDR3 protein: CASSSFRYNEQFF
CDR3 DNA: TGTGCCAGCAGTTCTTTTCGCTACAATGAGCAGTTCTTC

D gene: NA
V gene: TRBV11-2
J gene: TRBJ1-5
clone size: many
CDR3 protein: CASSLPGSNQPQHF
CDR3 DNA: TGTGCCAGCAGCTTACCGGGTAGCAATCAGCCCCAGCATTTT

D gene: TRBD1
V gene: TRBV30
J gene: TRBJ1-4
clone size: many
CDR3 protein: CAWSLGGGDEKLFF
CDR3 DNA: TGTGCCTGGAGTCTAGGGGGCGGAGATGAAAAACTGTTTTTT

D gene: NA
V gene: TRBV27
J gene: TRBJ1-1
clone size: NA
CDR3 protein: CASSVGGEAFF
CDR3 DNA: TGTGCCAGCAGCGTTGGAGGAGAAGCTTTCTTT

D gene: NA
V gene: TRBV27
J gene: TRBJ2-7
clone size: many
CDR3 protein: CASSTTLDIPSYEQYF
CDR3 DNA: TGTGCCAGCAGCACCACCTTGGACATACCTTCCTACGAGCAGTACTTC